A single sample gave rise to the 25 T cell receptor beta chains below, sequenced in a study of blood T cell repertoires in COVID-19. Profiling relied on immunoSEQ multiplex PCR, and the TCRdb table lists in-frame clones only, not all of them. Altogether 150,000 to 200,000 clones are present, about 83% being singletons, with the ten largest covering 1.5% to 1.9%. Sequencing was carried out using peripheral blood. The receptors were sampled from a human donor in a cohort sampled during active COVID-19.

A note on this clone: This specimen includes other DNA sequences encoding the same CDR3. The chain employs TRBV15 and TRBJ2-7; D is possibly TRBD2 (5 bases). The CDR3 is 13 amino acids. CDR1 is LNHNV and CDR2 is YYDKDF in the germline V gene (reference sequence). The germline V and J ends were trimmed by 0 bases and 7 bases, with 10 bases remaining between them. DNA of the CDR3: TGTGCCACCAGCAGAGATCGAGGGTCGGAGCAGTACTTC. Its protein is CATSRDRGSEQYF.

This chain joins TRBV3-1 (or the pseudogene TRBV3-2) and TRBJ1-6; no reliable D call. The CDR3 runs 11 residues. Germline CDR1 is LGHDT and CDR2 is YNNKEL (reference sequence). V lost 3 bases to trimming and J lost 16 bases, with 10 bases between them. In DNA, the CDR3 is TGTGCCAGCAGCCAGTCTTGGAGTCTCCACTTT. Amino acid sequence: CASSQSWSLHF.

The chain uses TRBV24-1 and TRBJ2-3; TRBD2 matches 12 bases. Germline CDR1 KGHDR, CDR2 SFDVKD. CDR3 length equals 17 residues. The V segment lost 2 bases and the J segment 6 bases; nucleotides outside the gene matches: 8. CDR3 amino acids: CATSDYKASGRGDTQYF. The DNA for the CDR3 is TGTGCCACCAGTGATTATAAGGCTAGCGGGAGGGGGGATACGCAGTATTTT.

This chain joins TRBV7-9 and TRBJ2-3; 12 bases line up with TRBD2. CDR3 length equals 15 residues. V dropped 3 bases and J dropped 6; count of bases not matched to a gene: 4. Germline lookup yields CDR1 SEHNR and CDR2 FQNEAQ (reference sequence). CDR3 in DNA: TGTGCCAGCAGCTTTAGGCTAGCGGGAGGGGATACGCAGTATTTT. Protein product: CASSFRLAGGDTQYF.

The J gene is TRBJ1-3, the V gene TRBV10-3, with D possibly TRBD1 on 5 matching bases. Trimming cost V 4 bases and J 4 bases, with 11 bases left between them. Looked up from germline, CDR1 is ENHRY and CDR2 is SYGVKD. The CDR3 length is 14 residues. CDR3 protein: CAISGSGPGNTIYF. DNA for the CDR3: TGTGCCATCAGTGGTTCAGGGCCCGGAAACACCATATATTTT.

This chain connects TRBV10-2 to TRBJ2-7; the D is unclear. From germline, CDR1 is WSHSY and CDR2 SAAADI. The CDR3 has 10 amino acids. Deletions cut 8 bases from V and 5 bases from J, with 7 bases between. This CDR3 reads CASAIHEQYF. The DNA for the CDR3 is TGCGCCAGCGCGATCCACGAGCAGTACTTC.

This chain uses TRBV25-1 with TRBJ1-1; 7 bases align to TRBD1. V trimming: 5 bases; J trimming: 1 base; junction bases outside the gene matches: 7. Per the germline V gene, CDR1 is MGHDK and CDR2 is SYGVNS. The CDR3 totals 15 residues. The CDR3 DNA is TGTGCCAGCAGTCAGATAGACAGGGCGAACACTGAAGCTTTCTTT. Translating gives CASSQIDRANTEAFF.

This chain links TRBV2 with TRBJ1-3, with 9 bases that match TRBD1. Trimming removed 5 bases from V and 0 bases from J; junction bases left unmatched: 5. Germline V CDR1 and CDR2: SNHLY, FYNNEI. This CDR3 comprises 16 residues. CDR3 DNA sequence: TGTGCCAGCAGTACCGGACAGGGGACCTCTGGAAACACCATATATTTT. Its protein is CASSTGQGTSGNTIYF.

The chain links TRBV9 to TRBJ1-1; 7 bases fit TRBD1. The ends lost 3 bases at V and 2 bases at J; junction bases unmatched: 7. The CDR3 spans 15 residues. Germline V gene sequence: CDR1 SGDLS, CDR2 YYNGEE. CDR3 loop: CASSATGTANTEAFF. The CDR3 DNA reads as TGTGCCAGCAGCGCCACCGGGACAGCCAACACTGAAGCTTTCTTT.

The V and J genes are TRBV6-1 and TRBJ2-3, with 9 bases aligning to TRBD2. This CDR3 region has 15 residues. Germline trimming cut 2 bases from V and 4 bases from J; bases unmatched to any gene: 4. CDR1 and CDR2 (germline): MNHNS, SASEGT. CDR3 sequence (DNA): TGTGCCAGCAGTGAAAAGGCGGGGGGGCCAGATACGCAGTATTTT. This gives the protein CASSEKAGGPDTQYF.

In this sample, this clone turned up once. The chain links TRBV18 to TRBJ1-1; 8 nucleotides match TRBD1. Per germline, CDR1 KGHSH and CDR2 LQKENI. The CDR3 loop spans 15 amino acids. J was trimmed by 4 bases and V by 4 bases; bases with no gene match: 8. CDR3 residues: CASSRRTGKTTEAFF. DNA for the CDR3: TGTGCCAGCTCACGTAGGACAGGGAAGACCACTGAAGCTTTCTTT.

CDR3 DNA: TGTGCCAGCAGTTTCACCAGATCAGGAAACACCATATATTTT. It translates to CASSFTRSGNTIYF. This chain links TRBV28 with TRBJ1-3; D remains unclear. Germline V gives CDR1 MDHEN, CDR2 SYDVKM. Trimming removed 3 bases from V and 4 bases from J, with 10 bases in between. CDR3 length equals 14 residues.

This clone was seen a few times. The same CDR3 arises from other DNA sequences in this sample as well. V and J are TRBV28 and TRBJ2-7; no definite D call. Trimming took off 3 bases at V and 0 bases at J, with 3 bases between the two ends. Germline values: CDR1 MDHEN, CDR2 SYDVKM. This CDR3 region has 12 residues. The CDR3 is CASSFRSYEQYF. CDR3 bases: TGTGCCAGCAGTTTCCGCTCCTACGAGCAGTACTTC. Full variable domain (outside the CDR3, taken from reference TRBV28 and TRBJ2-7): DVKVTQSSRYLVKRTGEKVFLECVQDMDHENMFWYRQDPGLGLRLIYFSYDVKMKEKGDIPEGYSVSREKKERFSLILESASTNQTSMYLCASSFRSYEQYFGPGTRLTVT.

This sequence joins TRBV28 and TRBJ2-3; 9 bases fit TRBD2. The CDR3 covers 17 residues. Trimming cost V 4 bases and J 5 bases; bases outside gene matches: 13. CDR1 is MDHEN and CDR2 is SYDVKM in the germline V gene. Here the CDR3 reads CASSSQGAGGRVDTQYF. CDR3 DNA: TGTGCCAGCAGTTCCCAAGGAGCGGGAGGCCGTGTAGATACGCAGTATTTT.

The genes are TRBV24-1 and TRBJ1-5; tentatively, D is TRBD1 (5 bases). V shed 2 bases and J shed 4 bases, with 14 bases lying between them. CDR1 and CDR2 from the germline V gene are KGHDR and SFDVKD. There are 16 residues in the CDR3. CDR3 DNA: TGTGCCACCAGTGATTCGTATAGGGGCCAAAATCAGCCCCAGCATTTT. Translating it yields CATSDSYRGQNQPQHF.

The V and J genes are TRBV2 and TRBJ2-2; TRBD2 matches at 12 bases. The germline gives CDR1 SNHLY, CDR2 FYNNEI. J gave up 5 bases and V 8 bases, and 15 bases lay outside the gene matches. The CDR3 runs 18 residues. This CDR3 is CASRITSGGTGMTGELFF. In DNA, the CDR3 is TGTGCCAGCCGAATTACTAGCGGGGGGACTGGGATGACCGGGGAGCTGTTTTTT.

This sequence joins TRBV7-2 and TRBJ2-1, with TRBD1 as a possible D gene (6 bases). Trimming left V 3 bases short and J 7 bases short, with 10 bases between. The CDR3 contains 13 residues. Looked up from germline, CDR1 is SGHTA and CDR2 is FQGNSA. The CDR3 region is CASSFYRENEQFF. In nucleotides, the CDR3 is TGTGCCAGCAGCTTCTACAGGGAAAATGAGCAGTTCTTC.

The CDR3 reads CASSQYRGNEQFF. The CDR3 DNA follows: TGCGCCAGCAGTCAATACAGGGGGAATGAGCAGTTCTTC. The J gene is TRBJ2-1, the V gene TRBV23-1; TRBD1 matches 8 bases. TRBV23-1 is assigned to the ORF class and has an uncertain function. This CDR3 contains 13 residues. V trimming: 1 base; J trimming: 7 bases; junction bases outside the gene matches: 0.

The chain joins TRBV6-2 or TRBV6-3 to TRBJ2-1; 8 nucleotides agree with TRBD2. The J segment lost 0 bases and the V segment lost 4 bases, leaving 2 bases of the junction unmatched. Germline assignment: CDR1 MNHEY and CDR2 SVGEGT. The CDR3 is made up of 15 amino acids. CDR3 sequence: CASSLLAASYNEQFF. In DNA form, the CDR3 reads TGTGCCAGCAGTTTACTAGCGGCCTCCTACAATGAGCAGTTCTTC.

This rearrangement joins TRBV12-3 or TRBV12-4 to TRBJ2-5, with 7 bases matching TRBD1. V shed 6 bases and J 2 bases; nucleotides not matched to a gene: 3. The CDR3 sequence is 13 residues long. The CDR3 loop reads CASSPGQQETQYF. CDR3 nucleotides: TGTGCCAGCAGCCCGGGACAGCAAGAGACCCAGTACTTC.

This chain joins TRBV18 and TRBJ1-5; D is ambiguous. The CDR3 loop spans 15 amino acids. Trimming pared 3 bases from V and 4 bases from J, leaving 13 bases between. Germline V gives CDR1 KGHSH, CDR2 LQKENI. The CDR3 DNA reads TGTGCCAGCTCACCGTCGACGGAGGAAAATCAGCCCCAGCATTTT. Protein product: CASSPSTEENQPQHF.

The gene calls are TRBV4-3 and TRBJ2-3; D possibly corresponds to TRBD2 (7 bases). Germline CDR1 is LGHNA and CDR2 is YSLEER. With 3 bases removed from V and 3 bases from J, the gap between germline ends came to 13 bases. The CDR3 loop spans 15 amino acids. The CDR3 reads CASSQGGGRTDTQYF. The CDR3 DNA reads TGCGCCAGCAGCCAGGGGGGCGGGAGAACAGATACGCAGTATTTT.

The chain links TRBV18 to TRBJ2-7; maybe TRBD2 (6 bases). Between the trimmed V and J ends, which lost 3 bases and 5 bases, there was a span of 20 bases. CDR1 KGHSH and CDR2 LQKENI come from the germline V gene. The length of the CDR3 is 16 residues. The CDR3 region has the DNA TGTGCCAGCTCACCTAGGGGAGGCCAGGGTGGGGACGAGCAGTACTTC. Its translation: CASSPRGGQGGDEQYF.

The gene calls are TRBV2 and TRBJ2-7; 10 bases align to TRBD2. V was pared by 4 bases and J by 4 bases, with 4 bases of the junction left unmatched. Germline V gene sequence: CDR1 SNHLY, CDR2 FYNNEI. This CDR3 has 14 residues. The CDR3 protein is CASSGASGSYEQYF. The CDR3 coding sequence is TGTGCCAGCAGTGGAGCTAGCGGGAGTTACGAGCAGTACTTC.

This chain links TRBV18 with TRBJ2-7, with 8 bases that match TRBD2. The CDR3 sequence is 15 residues long. J gave up 4 bases and V 2 bases, and 7 bases lay outside the gene matches. From germline, CDR1 is KGHSH and CDR2 LQKENI. CDR3 in amino acids: CASSPTGGRLYEQYF. The CDR3 nucleotides read TGTGCCAGCTCACCAACTGGCGGGAGGCTTTACGAGCAGTACTTC.